This paragraph reports one T cell receptor beta chain. CDR1 is LNHDA, CDR2 SQIVND, per germline (reference sequence). The CDR3 consists of 15 residues. V lost 5 bases and J lost 6; bases outside the gene matches: 8. Those who participated ranged in age from 18 to 89 years and resided in about two dozen US areas. This sample was included in a study of blood T cell repertoires in COVID-19. Study at large: Samples of COVID-19 (acute and convalescent) were obtained from the United States, Italy and Spain. T cells, B-cell-depleted T cells, or PBMCs provided the cDNA or gDNA that served as material.

The repertoire was sequenced with immunoSEQ multiplex PCR; TCRdb's copy has only in-frame clones and lacks some. The sample consists of around 150,000 clones, approximately 80% of them appearing once. Sequenced input: PBMCs or T cells enriched from blood (not recorded which). J is TRBJ2-3 and V is TRBV19, with TRBD2 identical over 10 bases. The TCR was taken from a middle-aged man who had recovered from COVID-19. The CDR3 is CASSLQRGGGDTQYF. DNA for the CDR3: TGTGCCAGTAGTCTTCAGCGGGGGGGCGGTGATACGCAGTATTTT.